This T cell receptor (beta chain) was found in a study of CD4+ T cells in melanoma. Findings of the study overall: CD8+ T cell, macrophage and B cell function reportedly correlated with neoantigen-specific CD4+ T cells. Reportedly, melanoma neoantigen-specific CD4+ T cells showed varied differentiation states.

Notes on this clone: The antigen remains unidentified.

V gave up 1 base and J gave up 4 bases, with 11 bases separating them. The germline V gene encodes CDR1 SGHDT and CDR2 YYEEEE. The length of the CDR3 is 14 residues. Assay used: immunoSEQ multiplex PCR; TCRdb lists only in-frame clones, some missing. The table lists 9,500 to 13,000 clones, 65% to 70% of them singletons, with roughly 9.6% in the top ten. J is TRBJ1-2 and V is TRBV5-6, with a possible D match to TRBD1 (5 bases). Material for sequencing was cells from a culture (not recorded whether cultured in vitro). The source of this sequence is a human donor with melanoma. The CDR3 coding sequence is TGTGCCAGCAGCTTGACAGGAATAATCTATGGCTACACCTTC. Its translation: CASSLTGIIYGYTF.